The T cell receptor (beta chain) described here comes from a study of blood T cell repertoires in COVID-19. Study summary: The United States, Italy and Spain provided the acute and convalescent COVID-19 samples. The cDNA or gDNA used as material had been derived from T cells, B-cell-depleted T cells, or PBMCs.

Assay used: immunoSEQ multiplex PCR; TCRdb lists only in-frame clones, some missing. The profile shows about 200,000 clones, about 80% of them singletons. V lost 6 bases and J 7 bases, leaving 12 bases between the germline ends. The CDR3 runs to 13 residues. This clone was detected only once. The rearrangement links TRBV12-3 or TRBV12-4 to TRBJ2-2; D is possibly TRBD1 (6 bases). What was sequenced was peripheral blood. This clonotype was obtained from a human donor with acute or convalescent COVID-19. The donor label of this sample is uncertain. In nucleotides, the CDR3 is TGTGCCAGCAGACACAGGGAGATCGGGGAGCTGTTTTTT. Protein product: CASRHREIGELFF.